This passage covers 28 T cell receptor beta chains from one sample sequenced in a study of PD-1 blockade in classical Hodgkin lymphoma. There was relapse after autologous stem cell transplantation in every patient, and there was variation in brentuximab vedotin exposure. Profiling relied on immunoSEQ multiplex PCR, and the TCRdb table lists in-frame clones only, not all of them. The data show about 4,000 clones, with 70% to 75% seen just once and roughly 47% held by the top ten. Sequenced material: peripheral blood mononuclear cells (PBMCs), taken at baseline. These receptors were obtained from a human donor with classical Hodgkin lymphoma.

The rearrangement links TRBV15 to TRBJ2-7; no clear D gene. Trimming left V 0 bases short and J 5 bases short, with 5 bases between. The CDR3 extends over 12 amino acids. CDR1 is LNHNV, CDR2 YYDKDF, per germline (reference sequence). As DNA, the CDR3 is TGTGCCACCAGCAGAGATTGGGACGAGCAGTACTTC. It encodes CATSRDWDEQYF.

A few counts support this clone. This rearrangement joins TRBV7-8 to TRBJ2-3, with a possible D match to TRBD2 (6 bases). The V gene lost 6 bases and the J gene lost 2 bases, with 9 bases spanning the gap. Germline V gives CDR1 SGHVS, CDR2 FQNEAQ. The CDR3 length is 13 residues. The CDR3 bases are TGTGCCAGCAGGCGGGACTTCACAGATACGCAGTATTTT. Residues: CASRRDFTDTQYF.

The chain has TRBV28 and TRBJ2-7, with TRBD1 matching 8 bases. Trimming cost V 4 bases and J 5 bases; bases outside gene matches: 4. This CDR3 has 13 residues. Germline-derived CDR1 and CDR2 are MDHEN and SYDVKM. Here the CDR3 DNA reads TGTGCCAGCAGTTCCCCGGACAGGGACGAGCAGTACTTC. Translation gives CASSSPDRDEQYF.

The V call is TRBV9, the J call TRBJ2-2; D unresolved. From germline, CDR1 is SGDLS and CDR2 YYNGEE. V lost 7 bases to trimming and J lost 0 bases, with 4 bases between them. The CDR3 has 12 amino acids. In DNA form, the CDR3 reads TGTGCCAGCGGGGCGAACACCGGGGAGCTGTTTTTT. This sequence encodes CASGANTGELFF.

V is TRBV6-5 and J is TRBJ2-2; TRBD2 might be the D (6 bases). V lost 0 bases and J lost 10, with 18 bases in between. Germline loops: CDR1 MNHEY, CDR2 SVGAGI. CDR3 length equals 16 residues. The CDR3 loop is CASSYSKGRRVSELFF. CDR3 sequence (DNA): TGTGCCAGCAGTTACTCGAAAGGGAGGCGCGTCTCGGAGCTGTTTTTT.

This clone was recorded only once. The gene calls are TRBV12-5 and TRBJ2-3; perhaps TRBD2 as D (6 bases). V was trimmed by 0 bases and J by 5 bases, leaving 6 bases between them. The CDR3 covers 13 residues. Germline CDR1 reads LGHNT; CDR2 reads FRNRAP. The CDR3 loop reads CASGLVAGDTQYF. The DNA of the CDR3 is TGTGCTAGTGGTTTGGTAGCGGGAGATACGCAGTATTTT.

This clone was observed a few times. The rearrangement links TRBV4-3 to TRBJ2-7; 11 bases match TRBD1. Germline lookup yields CDR1 LGHNA and CDR2 YSLEER. The V gene end was trimmed by 4 bases and the J gene end by 0 bases; junction bases not matched to a gene: 2. There are 15 residues in the CDR3. CDR3 bases: TGCGCCAGCAGCCCCGGGACAGGGGGCTCCTACGAGCAGTACTTC. Protein sequence: CASSPGTGGSYEQYF.

The gene calls are TRBV4-3 and TRBJ2-7; weak D call: TRBD1 (5 bases). Germline V gene data show CDR1 as LGHNA and CDR2 as YSLEER. This CDR3 comprises 17 residues. Deletions cut 4 bases from V and 4 bases from J, with 23 bases between. CDR3 loop: CASSPKMGWQGRYEQYF. In nucleotides, the CDR3 is TGCGCCAGCAGCCCAAAAATGGGGTGGCAGGGAAGGTACGAGCAGTACTTC.

V and J are TRBV23-1 and TRBJ1-3; D may be TRBD1 (5 bases). TRBV23-1 is placed among ORFs of uncertain function. Trimming left V 0 bases short and J 3 bases short, with 9 bases between. The CDR3 is 15 residues long. DNA for the CDR3: TGCGCCAGCAGTCAATCGACCAGGGTTGGAAACACCATATATTTT. Encoded protein: CASSQSTRVGNTIYF.

This sequence joins TRBV10-3 and TRBJ2-7; a possible D gene is TRBD1 (5 bases). Trimming removed 4 bases from V and 2 bases from J, with 12 bases in between. Germline CDR1 reads ENHRY; CDR2 reads SYGVKD. The CDR3 runs to 14 residues. CDR3 DNA: TGTGCCATCAGTGTCGATCCAGGGACCTACGAGCAGTACTTC. It specifies CAISVDPGTYEQYF.

This clone showed up just a few times. The V call is TRBV7-3, the J call TRBJ1-5; the D is unclear. CDR1 SGHTA and CDR2 FQGTGA come from the germline V gene. The V end was cut by 6 bases, the J end by 0 bases, with 6 bases between. The CDR3 covers 13 residues. CDR3 nucleotide sequence: TGTGCCAGCAGTAAAGGTAGCAATCAGCCCCAGCATTTT. This translates into CASSKGSNQPQHF.

This rearrangement joins TRBV5-4 to TRBJ2-1; 12 positions match TRBD2. Germline V lookup: CDR1 SGHNT, CDR2 YYREEE (reference sequence). V was pared by 0 bases and J by 5 bases, with 3 bases of the junction left unmatched. This CDR3 is 16 amino acids long. The CDR3 DNA sequence: TGTGCCAGCAGCTTGGTGAGGACTAGCGGGGACAATGAGCAGTTCTTC. Translation gives CASSLVRTSGDNEQFF.

The V gene is TRBV6-5, the J gene TRBJ2-1; 9 bases agree with TRBD2. The length of the CDR3 is 16 residues. Per germline, CDR1 MNHEY and CDR2 SVGAGI. V lost 2 bases, J lost 4 bases, and 6 bases stayed unmatched. CDR3 in DNA: TGTGCCAGCAGTTACGGGAGCGGGAGGCGGTACAATGAGCAGTTCTTC. It is translated as CASSYGSGRRYNEQFF.

The CDR3 DNA reads TGCGCCAGCAGCGGGGCCGGTGGGGCCAACGTCCTGACTTTC. This translates into CASSGAGGANVLTF. The chain combines TRBV5-1 with TRBJ2-6; weak D call: TRBD1 (5 bases). This CDR3 region has 14 residues. Germline V gives CDR1 SGHRS, CDR2 YFSETQ. Trimming shortened V by 4 bases and J by 3 bases, and 8 bases separated the two germline ends.

V gene TRBV6-1 combines with J gene TRBJ2-7; tentative D call: TRBD2 (6 bases). From germline, CDR1 is MNHNS and CDR2 SASEGT. CDR3 length: 15 residues. V was shortened by 2 bases and J by 3 bases, with 14 bases between the two germline ends. The DNA of the CDR3 is TGTGCCAGCAGTGAACCCGGGTGGGGGGACTACGAGCAGTACTTC. This encodes CASSEPGWGDYEQYF.

This clone is labeled as medium-sized. The chain employs TRBV11-2 and TRBJ2-3; the D call may be TRBD1 or TRBD2 (7 bases each). Germline CDR1 SGHAT, CDR2 FQNNGV. V lost 5 bases, J lost 1 base, and 19 bases lay in between. The CDR3 has 17 amino acids. DNA of the CDR3: TGTGCCAGCAGCCCCGGGGGAGGGGGCAAGGGCACAGATACGCAGTATTTT. Amino acids: CASSPGGGGKGTDTQYF.

This chain connects TRBV7-2 to TRBJ2-7; TRBD2 aligns across 7 bases. The junction had 8 bases not matched to a gene; V was cut back by 5 bases and J by 4 bases. This CDR3 contains 14 residues. In germline, CDR1 is SGHTA, CDR2 FQGNSA. The CDR3 loop is CASSVSSGSYEQYF. In DNA, the CDR3 is TGTGCCAGCAGCGTCTCTAGCGGTTCTTACGAGCAGTACTTC.

The genes are TRBV7-9 and TRBJ2-3; 9 bases agree with TRBD2. In germline, CDR1 is SEHNR, CDR2 FQNEAQ (reference sequence). V was pared by 3 bases and J by 3 bases, with 1 base of the junction left unmatched. The CDR3 covers 14 residues. This CDR3 reads CASSFTSGTDTQYF. In DNA, the CDR3 is TGTGCCAGCAGCTTTACTAGCGGGACAGATACGCAGTATTTT.

The chain carries TRBV4-3 and TRBJ2-4; D ambiguous. Per germline, CDR1 LGHNA and CDR2 YSLEER. CDR3 length equals 13 residues. Between the trimmed V and J ends, which lost 0 bases and 4 bases, there was a span of 4 bases. Here the CDR3 reads CASSQDQKNIQYF. CDR3 nucleotide sequence: TGCGCCAGCAGCCAAGATCAGAAAAACATTCAGTACTTC.

The rearrangement uses TRBV29-1 and TRBJ2-7; 9 bases agree with TRBD1. This CDR3 has 13 amino acids. With V trimmed by 3 bases and J by 6 bases, 6 bases remained unmatched. The germline V gene has CDR1 SQVTM and CDR2 ANQGSEA. DNA of the CDR3: TGCAGCGTTGAGACACAGGGGGCAGGCGAGCAGTACTTC. Translation gives CSVETQGAGEQYF.

V and J are TRBV19 and TRBJ1-2; the D gene is possibly TRBD1 (6 bases). This CDR3 is 14 amino acids long. The V end was cut by 5 bases, the J end by 4 bases, with 14 bases between. Germline CDR1 reads LNHDA; CDR2 reads SQIVND (reference sequence). CDR3 DNA sequence: TGTGCCAGTAGTCGGGACAAACTCGTCTATGGCTACACCTTC. It specifies CASSRDKLVYGYTF.

The CDR3 bases are TGTGCCAGCAGACAGGGGACGAGCACTGAAGCTTTCTTT. Translated: CASRQGTSTEAFF. The V and J genes are TRBV6-1 and TRBJ1-1; TRBD1 aligns across 7 bases. The CDR3 sequence is 13 residues long. V trimming: 6 bases; J trimming: 4 bases; junction bases outside the gene matches: 5. In germline, CDR1 is MNHNS, CDR2 SASEGT.

The chain joins TRBV9 to TRBJ2-5, with TRBD2 as a possible D gene (7 bases). This CDR3 is built from 14 residues. Trimming took 0 bases from V and 5 from J, leaving 11 bases between them. Germline V gives CDR1 SGDLS, CDR2 YYNGEE. CDR3 in DNA: TGTGCCAGCAGCGTAGGGGGGGGCGGTGAGACCCAGTACTTC. This encodes CASSVGGGGETQYF.

The gene calls are TRBV14 and TRBJ2-2; D is undetermined. This CDR3 contains 16 residues. Germline CDR1 and CDR2: SGHDN and FVKESK. V was clipped by 4 bases and J by 6 bases, with 18 bases between them. CDR3 loop: CASSPRWPGISGELFF. The CDR3 coding sequence is TGTGCCAGCAGCCCGAGGTGGCCCGGAATCTCCGGGGAGCTGTTTTTT.

The chain joins TRBV6-6 to TRBJ2-7, with 8 bases that match TRBD1. The CDR3 is 14 residues long. CDR1 and CDR2 from the germline V gene are MNHNY and SVGAGI (reference sequence). The V segment lost 8 bases and the J segment 2 bases; nucleotides outside the gene matches: 8. Here the CDR3 reads CASGSGQATYEQYF. The CDR3, as DNA: TGTGCCAGCGGCTCGGGACAGGCTACCTACGAGCAGTACTTC.

V gene TRBV13 combines with J gene TRBJ1-2, with D perhaps matching TRBD1 (5 bases). The germline V and J ends were trimmed by 11 bases and 5 bases, with 15 bases remaining between them. This CDR3 region has 12 residues. Germline V lookup: CDR1 PRHDT, CDR2 FYEKMQ (reference sequence). The DNA for the CDR3 is TGTGCCGTCCTCCGGGACGGATATGGCTACACCTTC. Translated: CAVLRDGYGYTF.

A few counts support this clone. The chain carries TRBV7-2 and TRBJ1-2; D possibly corresponds to TRBD1 (5 bases). The CDR3 covers 15 residues. V was trimmed by 2 bases and J by 5 bases, leaving 15 bases between them. Germline V CDR1 and CDR2: SGHTA, FQGNSA. CDR3 DNA sequence: TGTGCCAGCAGCTTAACCCCGGGGCAGAAGTATGGCTACACCTTC. This sequence encodes CASSLTPGQKYGYTF.

The chain links TRBV7-2 to TRBJ2-3; D is undetermined. The V gene's germline CDR1 is SGHTA and CDR2 FQGNSA. CDR3 length: 14 amino acids. The ends were cut back, 1 base at V and 3 bases at J, with 8 bases in the middle. The CDR3 sequence: CASSLGLVTDTQYF. The CDR3 DNA is TGTGCCAGCAGCTTAGGACTTGTAACAGATACGCAGTATTTT.